Below, 3 T cell receptor beta chains from the same sample are listed, as sequenced in a study of control samples from healthy donors and cancer patients. Assay used: immunoSEQ multiplex PCR; TCRdb lists only in-frame clones, some missing. The sample yields some 150,000 clones, 96% seen once. The sample was blood. The receptors originated from a woman aged 30 to 39 in good health.

The CDR3 nucleotides are TGTGCCAGCAGTTTGACTAGCGGTTTTGATACGCAGTATTTT. Protein: CASSLTSGFDTQYF. The chain couples TRBV28 to TRBJ2-3; 9 nucleotides agree with TRBD2. J was trimmed by 6 bases and V by 3 bases; bases with no gene match: 4. CDR1 and CDR2 from the germline V gene are MDHEN and SYDVKM. The CDR3 contains 14 residues. The variable domain in full, completed from reference TRBV28 and TRBJ2-3, reads DVKVTQSSRYLVKRTGEKVFLECVQDMDHENMFWYRQDPGLGLRLIYFSYDVKMKEKGDIPEGYSVSREKKERFSLILESASTNQTSMYLCASSLTSGFDTQYFGPGTRLTVL.

This chain links TRBV14 with TRBJ1-3, with D possibly TRBD1 on 6 matching bases. The CDR3 spans 15 residues. V was pared by 0 bases and J by 2 bases, with 8 bases between. Germline V gene lookup returns CDR1 SGHDN and CDR2 FVKESK. CDR3 amino acids: CASSQEYRAGNTIYF. CDR3 nucleotides: TGTGCCAGCAGCCAAGAGTACAGGGCTGGAAACACCATATATTTT.

The chain has TRBV24-1 and TRBJ2-1, with 8 bases matching TRBD2. Per germline, CDR1 KGHDR and CDR2 SFDVKD. Germline trimming cut 1 base from V and 1 base from J; bases unmatched to any gene: 5. The CDR3 contains 17 residues. Here the CDR3 reads CATSDFGGAGSYNEQFF. For the CDR3, the DNA is TGTGCCACCAGTGATTTCGGGGGGGCTGGGTCCTACAATGAGCAGTTCTTC.